The T cell receptor beta chain described here comes from a study of cytomegalovirus exposure and HLA in healthy donors. Researchers ran the PCR with 60 Vbeta and 13 Jbeta primers. Assay: immunoSEQ multiplex PCR; the TCRdb copy retains only in-frame clones and omits some. Recorded here are about 140,000 clones; the top ten clones represent about 2.5%. Donors consisted of healthy bone marrow donors. The clonotype originates from a man aged 40-49 years in good health and CMV-seronegative. The sequencing sample was made of PBMCs.

The CDR3 reads CASSLVLRRGYTF. In DNA, the CDR3 is TGTGCCAGCAGCTTGGTTCTTCGGCGGGGCTACACCTTC. The chain couples TRBV5-5 to TRBJ1-2, with D uncertain. CDR3 size: 13 residues. The germline V gene encodes CDR1 SGHKS and CDR2 YYEKEE (reference sequence). Trimming cost V 0 bases and J 8 bases, with 11 bases left between them.